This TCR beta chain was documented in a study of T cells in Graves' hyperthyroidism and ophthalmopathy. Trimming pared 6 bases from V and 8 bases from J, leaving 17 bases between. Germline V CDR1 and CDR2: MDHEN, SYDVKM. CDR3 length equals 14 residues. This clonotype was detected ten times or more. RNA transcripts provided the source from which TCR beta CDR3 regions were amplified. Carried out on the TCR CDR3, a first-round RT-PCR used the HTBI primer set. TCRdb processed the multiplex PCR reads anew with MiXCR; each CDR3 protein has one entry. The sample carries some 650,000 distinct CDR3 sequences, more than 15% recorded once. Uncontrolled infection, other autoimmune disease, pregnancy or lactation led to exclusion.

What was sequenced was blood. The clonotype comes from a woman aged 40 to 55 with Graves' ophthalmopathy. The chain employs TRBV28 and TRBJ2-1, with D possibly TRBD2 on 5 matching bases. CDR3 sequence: CASRKGGFVYEQFF. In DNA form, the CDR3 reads TGTGCCAGCAGAAAAGGCGGGTTTGTCTATGAGCAGTTCTTC.